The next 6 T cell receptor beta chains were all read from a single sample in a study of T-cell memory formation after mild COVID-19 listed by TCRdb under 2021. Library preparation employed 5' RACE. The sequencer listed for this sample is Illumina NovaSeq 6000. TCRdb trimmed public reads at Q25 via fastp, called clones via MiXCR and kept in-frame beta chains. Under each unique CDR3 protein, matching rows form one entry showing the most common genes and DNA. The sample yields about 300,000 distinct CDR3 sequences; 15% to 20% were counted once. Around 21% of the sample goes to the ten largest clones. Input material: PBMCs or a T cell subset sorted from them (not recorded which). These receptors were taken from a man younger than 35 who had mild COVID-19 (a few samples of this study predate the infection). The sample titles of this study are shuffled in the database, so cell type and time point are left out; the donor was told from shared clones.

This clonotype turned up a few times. CDR3 loop: CASSLTDGTPTGELFF. The DNA of the CDR3 is TGTGCCAGCAGCTTAACAGACGGGACACCTACCGGGGAGCTGTTTTTT. The chain combines TRBV7-6 with TRBJ2-2; TRBD1 is a possible D gene (6 bases). Germline CDR1 SGHVS, CDR2 FNYEAQ. The CDR3 has 16 residues. V dropped 2 bases and J dropped 5 bases, with 15 bases sitting between them.

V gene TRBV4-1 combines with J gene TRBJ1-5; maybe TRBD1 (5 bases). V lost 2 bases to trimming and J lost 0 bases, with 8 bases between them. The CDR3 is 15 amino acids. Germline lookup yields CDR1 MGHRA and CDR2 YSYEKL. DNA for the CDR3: TGCGCCAGCAGCCAACAGGGAAATAGCAATCAGCCCCAGCATTTT. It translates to CASSQQGNSNQPQHF.

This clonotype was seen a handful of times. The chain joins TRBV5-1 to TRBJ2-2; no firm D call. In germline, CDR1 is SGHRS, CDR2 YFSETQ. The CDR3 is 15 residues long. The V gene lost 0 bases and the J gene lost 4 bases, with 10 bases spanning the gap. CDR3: CASSLGSGLTGELFF. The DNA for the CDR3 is TGCGCCAGCAGCTTGGGGTCAGGCCTCACCGGGGAGCTGTTTTTT.

CDR3 nucleotide sequence: TGTGCCAGCAGTCGATGGACAGGGACATTAGATACGCAGTATTTT. It codes for CASSRWTGTLDTQYF. This chain connects TRBV6-5 to TRBJ2-3, with TRBD1 matching 8 bases. In germline, CDR1 is MNHEY, CDR2 SVGAGI. This CDR3 region has 15 residues. The V segment lost 5 bases and the J segment 5 bases; nucleotides outside the gene matches: 9.

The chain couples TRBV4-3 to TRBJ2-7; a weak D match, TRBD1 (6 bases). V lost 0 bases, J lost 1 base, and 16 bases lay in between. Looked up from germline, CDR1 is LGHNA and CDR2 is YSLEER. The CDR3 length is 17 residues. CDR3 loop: CASSQEGRIGGSYEQYF. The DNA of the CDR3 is TGCGCCAGCAGCCAAGAAGGGCGTATAGGGGGATCCTACGAGCAGTACTTC.

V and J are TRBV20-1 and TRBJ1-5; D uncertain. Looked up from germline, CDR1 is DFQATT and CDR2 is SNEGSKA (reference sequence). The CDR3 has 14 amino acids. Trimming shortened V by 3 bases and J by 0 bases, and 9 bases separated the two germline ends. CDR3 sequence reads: CSAREPYSNQPQHF. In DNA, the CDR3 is TGCAGTGCTAGGGAGCCTTATAGCAATCAGCCCCAGCATTTT.